This T cell receptor beta chain was captured in a study of cytomegalovirus exposure and HLA in healthy donors. Germline V gene sequence: CDR1 SGHVS, CDR2 FNYEAQ. The V and J ends lost 3 bases and 3 bases respectively, with 9 bases between them. The CDR3 contains 13 residues. The PCR used 60 Vbeta and 13 Jbeta primers. Measured with immunoSEQ multiplex PCR; TCRdb has only the in-frame clones, and not every one. The sample holds around 180,000 clones, under 85% seen once. The sequenced material came from PBMCs. The TCR originated in a man aged 18 to 29 in good health and CMV-seronegative. This chain links TRBV7-6 with TRBJ2-7; D possibly corresponds to TRBD1 (6 bases). The CDR3 region is CASSLGQIYEQYF. In DNA form, the CDR3 reads TGTGCCAGCAGCTTGGGACAAATCTACGAGCAGTACTTC. Filled out from reference TRBV7-6 and TRBJ2-7, the complete variable domain reads GAGVSQSPRYKVTKRGQDVALRCDPISGHVSLYWYRQALGQGPEFLTYFNYEAQQDKSGLPNDRFSAERPEGSISTLTIQRTEQRDSAMYRCASSLGQIYEQYFGPGTRLTVT.